Below, one T cell receptor (beta chain) is given with its context. The count of this clone is one. Its target antigen remains unknown. Relative to the germline gene, one junction end is altered; a read error may explain this. This entry belongs to a study of shared clonotypes between healthy human individuals (TCRdb year 2020). Broadly, across the study: Two women and three men aged 18 to 49 years were included in the cohort. For each donor, three plates each were used for CD4 naive and CD4 memory, two plates were used for CD8 naive, and one plate was used for CD8 memory. Each donor's leukapheresis produced roughly between roughly 0.85 and 10 billion PBMCs. To increase sequencing depth and limit assay-specific biases, different laboratories used diverse techniques to prepare libraries and sequence TCR repertoires. Blood TCR repertoires of four to six healthy adults were deeply sequenced to estimate repertoire size and the extent of clonotype sharing between individuals.

The donors were healthy, HIV-negative adults who had no recently reported acute infections or vaccinations. All donors were Caucasian adults living in Nashville, Tennessee, USA. CD4+ T cells were enriched through magnetic negative selection, after which naive cells were positively selected on CD45RA and the remaining negative fraction served as the memory subset. Blood was collected by leukapheresis, and PBMCs were isolated by Ficoll-Histopaque density gradient centrifugation and then cryopreserved in liquid nitrogen vapor phase. Analytical flow cytometry was used to check the purity and quantity of each magnetically sorted T cell population. Each sorted fraction had its genomic DNA isolated and then quantified by UV absorbance on a Nanodrop 2000c. Here is what the overall study found, with its caveats: Because the study included a small number of donors, the genetic and exposure-history diversity represented was limited. Sampling was limited to blood, and TCR repertoires in tissue likely differ from TCR repertoires in blood. About 5% of naive CD4, 3% to 4% of naive CD8, roughly 2.5% of memory CD4, and over 0.35% of memory CD8 clonotypes were shared across a few donors. Pairwise subsampling led to the expectation that sequencing depth would affect the degree of clonotype sharing among donors. Naive subsets generally had larger estimated clonotype richness than memory subsets. Compared with non-shared clonotypes, clonotypes shared by all four sorted-subset donors had higher generation probabilities. Even with the large sequencing depth, rarefaction of the sorted-subset datasets indicated that sequencing was incomplete.

The CDR3 numbers 16 residues from cysteine through phenylalanine. Solely the CDR3 DNA is kept, with 48 bases framed from the first base. CDR1 and CDR2, looked up from the germline V gene, are SNHLY and FYNNEI. TCR CDR3 regions were amplified from genomic DNA by multiplex PCR using the deep immunoSEQ assay. Genomic DNA extracted from each cell subset was distributed evenly over all wells of several immunoSEQ 96-well plates, and each plate served as one replicate. For sorted subsets, about 0.2 ug genomic DNA, equal to some 30,000 T cell genomes, was loaded into each replicate PCR. Purified libraries were measured with a Qubit 3.0 fluorometer, size-checked on a Bioanalyzer 2100, and measured again with the KAPA Library Quantification kit. Each immunoSEQ 96-well plate was sequenced on its own single-read 150-cycle Illumina NextSeq 550 flow cell. As for the original processing: Because the immunoSEQ output included only junctional sequences and no quality scores, the filtering could not be the same as the filtering used for full-length reads. To assign V/J genes and CDR3, sequences were annotated against IMGT germline references using PyIR, a Python wrapper for IgBLAST v1.9. Reads were filtered out if the reads had weak V/J assignments (E-value above 1e-6), no CDR3, stop codons, out-of-frame junctions, or ambiguous translated residues. A V3J clonotype was defined by an identical inferred V gene, J gene, and CDR3 amino acid sequence. To compute the percentage overlap between repertoires, the number of shared unique clonotypes was divided by the size of the smaller repertoire. RTK rarefaction, the Chao1 estimator, and Recon v2.1 estimates of unobserved clonotypes were used to assess repertoire richness. For all TCRbeta clonotypes obtained by the gDNA method from four donors, generation probabilities were computed with OLGA. As stored in TCRdb, this immuneACCESS dataset retains in-frame rearrangements with V and J assigned. A fraction of the clones does not appear; measured against another copy, unresolved V genes explain less than half of the discrepancy, and the remainder lacks a known reason. The V and J calls and clone size come from that table; D and trimming were worked out from the DNA. The sample table shows 2 million to 2.5 million clones, and 80% to 95% are seen once. The top ten hold approximately 0.4% of the sample.

The sequencing input was naive CD4+ T cells from PBMCs. Per the publication, the cell subset or site label means: CD45RA+ positively selected. The rearrangement combines TRBV2 with TRBJ2-2, with the D gene too uncertain to name. The source is a man aged 18 to 30 in good health. Some clones in this sample may be carry-over from other donors' samples. The nucleotide sequence reads TGTGCCAGCAGTGAAAGACCTCCCGCGAACGCCGGGGAGCTGTTTTTT. Protein translation: CASSERPPANAGELFF.